The 25 T cell receptor beta chains reported below all come from one sample, sequenced in a study of blood T cell repertoires in COVID-19. The repertoire was sequenced with immunoSEQ multiplex PCR; TCRdb's copy has only in-frame clones and lacks some. The table lists roughly 100,000 clones, about 88% of them singletons, with 4.5% to 6% in the top ten. Specimen: peripheral blood. The source of these receptors is a human donor in a cohort sampled during active COVID-19.

The chain is built from TRBV28 and TRBJ1-6; D gene ambiguous. The CDR3 totals 12 residues. The germline V gene encodes CDR1 MDHEN and CDR2 SYDVKM. V was cut by 7 bases and J by 7 bases, with 8 bases left in between. CDR3 nucleotides: TGTGCCAGCAATATCTTAAATTCACCCCTCCACTTT. This translates into CASNILNSPLHF.

The genes are TRBV7-2 and TRBJ2-7; 7 nucleotides match TRBD2. Trimming at V came to 5 bases and at J to 6 bases, leaving 16 bases not matched to a gene. In germline, CDR1 is SGHTA, CDR2 FQGNSA. This CDR3 comprises 16 residues. This chain's CDR3 is CASSLIPGGSQPEQYF. CDR3 coding DNA: TGTGCCAGCAGCCTGATACCGGGGGGATCACAGCCCGAGCAGTACTTC. Combining the CDR3 with reference TRBV7-2 and TRBJ2-7 gives the whole variable domain GAGVSQSPSNKVTEKGKDVELRCDPISGHTALYWYRQSLGQGLEFLIYFQGNSAPDKSGLPSDRFSAERTGGSVSTLTIQRTQQEDSAVYLCASSLIPGGSQPEQYFGPGTRLTVT.

This clone was found once. This rearrangement joins TRBV4-3 to TRBJ1-6, with 8 nucleotides matching TRBD1. This CDR3 has 14 amino acids. CDR1 and CDR2 (germline): LGHNA, YSLEER. The V gene end was trimmed by 4 bases and the J gene end by 8 bases; junction bases not matched to a gene: 4. CDR3: CASSLTGVDSPLHF. Here the CDR3 DNA reads TGCGCCAGCAGCCTGACAGGGGTAGATTCACCCCTCCACTTT.

V usage is TRBV14 and J usage is TRBJ2-2; 11 nucleotides align to TRBD1. J was trimmed by 4 bases and V by 1 base; bases with no gene match: 8. CDR1 SGHDN and CDR2 FVKESK come from the germline V gene. This CDR3 comprises 18 residues. CDR3 sequence reads: CASSQGGTGGGFTGELFF. The CDR3 DNA is TGTGCCAGCAGCCAAGGAGGGACAGGGGGTGGTTTCACCGGGGAGCTGTTTTTT.

The sample holds a few counts of this clone. The V and J genes are TRBV10-1 and TRBJ2-7, with D hard to call. The CDR3 covers 14 residues. Per germline, CDR1 WNHNN and CDR2 SYGVQD (reference sequence). Trimming pared 3 bases from V and 0 bases from J, leaving 9 bases between. CDR3 coding DNA: TGCGCCAGCAGTGACGGAGTTAGCTCCTACGAGCAGTACTTC. Amino acid sequence: CASSDGVSSYEQYF.

The chain combines TRBV28 with TRBJ1-1, with TRBD1 matching over 10 bases. V lost 3 bases, J lost 1 base, and 5 bases stayed unmatched. The CDR3 has 16 amino acids. Germline loops: CDR1 MDHEN, CDR2 SYDVKM. As DNA, the CDR3 is TGTGCCAGCAGTTTCCCGACAGGGGGCTGGAACACTGAAGCTTTCTTT. This gives the protein CASSFPTGGWNTEAFF.

The chain employs TRBV7-2 and TRBJ1-1; no firm D call. The CDR3 covers 12 residues. Germline V lookup: CDR1 SGHTA, CDR2 FQGNSA. The ends were cut back, 7 bases at V and 1 base at J, with 7 bases in the middle. CDR3 in amino acids: CASMNRNTEAFF. The CDR3, as DNA: TGTGCCAGCATGAACAGGAACACTGAAGCTTTCTTT.

The rearrangement uses TRBV5-8 and TRBJ1-2, with D possibly TRBD1 on 5 matching bases. The V end lost 3 bases, the J end lost 7 bases, and 19 bases lay between the germline ends. The CDR3 spans 15 residues. In germline, CDR1 is SGHTS, CDR2 YDEGEE. This CDR3 reads CASSSPGLGEGGYTF. In DNA, the CDR3 is TGTGCCAGCAGCTCACCTGGTCTGGGGGAGGGTGGCTACACCTTC.

This clone was seen just once. CDR3 bases: TGCGCCAGCAGCTTGGCCCTACAGGGTAATGGCTACACCTTC. It is translated as CASSLALQGNGYTF. V and J are TRBV5-1 and TRBJ1-2; D is possibly TRBD1 (6 bases). Deletions cut 0 bases from V and 6 bases from J, with 12 bases between. The CDR3 covers 14 residues. Germline CDR1 is SGHRS and CDR2 is YFSETQ.

The chain employs TRBV6-2 or TRBV6-3 and TRBJ2-3, with D possibly being TRBD2 (6 bases). V dropped 5 bases and J dropped 2 bases, with 14 bases sitting between them. Germline lookup yields CDR1 MNHEY and CDR2 SVGEGT. The CDR3 loop spans 15 amino acids. In DNA form, the CDR3 reads TGTGCCAGCAGTGGAGGGACCTATATCACAGATACGCAGTATTTT. Translated: CASSGGTYITDTQYF.

This CDR3 is CASSPTPNEQFF. CDR3 DNA sequence: TGTGCCAGCAGCCCCACACCCAATGAGCAGTTCTTC. The rearrangement uses TRBV5-4 and TRBJ2-1; D not certain. V lost 4 bases to trimming and J lost 6 bases, with 8 bases between them. CDR3 length: 12 amino acids. Germline loops: CDR1 SGHNT, CDR2 YYREEE (reference sequence).

The V gene is TRBV19, the J gene TRBJ2-1; TRBD2 agrees at 7 bases. The CDR3 length is 15 residues. Germline lookup yields CDR1 LNHDA and CDR2 SQIVND (reference sequence). Trimming removed 4 bases from V and 6 bases from J; junction bases left unmatched: 9. In DNA, the CDR3 is TGTGCCAGTAGTACGGGCGGGGGTGGCACCAATGAGCAGTTCTTC. Protein product: CASSTGGGGTNEQFF.

The chain has TRBV11-3 and TRBJ1-5; no clear D. Germline CDR1 SGHNT, CDR2 YENEEA. The CDR3 covers 15 residues. V was cut by 2 bases and J by 0 bases, with 8 bases left in between. CDR3 residues: CASSLTANSNQPQHF. In DNA, the CDR3 is TGTGCCAGCAGCTTAACAGCAAATAGCAATCAGCCCCAGCATTTT.

The J gene is TRBJ2-5, the V gene TRBV11-3; TRBD1 aligns across 7 bases. The J segment lost 5 bases and the V segment lost 7 bases, leaving 16 bases of the junction unmatched. CDR1 and CDR2 from the germline V gene are SGHNT and YENEEA. The CDR3 has 16 residues. CDR3 residues: CASKGRGSLIGETQYF. As DNA, the CDR3 is TGTGCCAGCAAGGGCAGGGGGTCGTTAATTGGGGAGACCCAGTACTTC.

The chain is built from TRBV19 and TRBJ1-1; 9 bases align to TRBD1. CDR1 is LNHDA, CDR2 SQIVND, per germline (reference sequence). The CDR3 sequence is 15 residues long. V trimming: 4 bases; J trimming: 1 base; junction bases outside the gene matches: 4. CDR3 amino acids: CASSRRTGENTEAFF. Here the CDR3 DNA reads TGTGCCAGTAGTAGGAGGACAGGGGAGAACACTGAAGCTTTCTTT.

The J gene is TRBJ2-7, the V gene TRBV12-3 or TRBV12-4; tentatively, D is TRBD1 (5 bases). This CDR3 spans 12 amino acids. The V and J ends lost 2 bases and 4 bases respectively, with 6 bases between them. The CDR3 sequence: CASSLQGYEQYF. In DNA, the CDR3 is TGTGCCAGCAGTTTACAGGGTTACGAGCAGTACTTC.

The chain uses TRBV19 and TRBJ1-1; D perhaps matches TRBD1 (6 bases). This CDR3 has 13 amino acids. V was cut by 5 bases and J by 4 bases, with 11 bases left in between. CDR1 LNHDA and CDR2 SQIVND come from the germline V gene (reference sequence). DNA of the CDR3: TGTGCCAGTAGTGCAACAGGGAGCACTGAAGCTTTCTTT. Its protein product is CASSATGSTEAFF.

This chain uses TRBV28 with TRBJ1-1; TRBD1 agrees at 7 bases. Trimming at V came to 2 bases and at J to 4 bases, leaving 1 base not matched to a gene. CDR3 length: 13 amino acids. Germline lookup yields CDR1 MDHEN and CDR2 SYDVKM. CDR3 nucleotide sequence: TGTGCCAGCAGTTTAGCAGGGGGCACTGAAGCTTTCTTT. Translated: CASSLAGGTEAFF.

V usage is TRBV28 and J usage is TRBJ1-5; D gene ambiguous. The CDR3 is 15 residues long. The ends were cut back, 1 base at V and 1 base at J, with 8 bases in the middle. Germline CDR1 reads MDHEN; CDR2 reads SYDVKM. CDR3 sequence: CASSLLTESNQPQHF. CDR3 nucleotides: TGTGCCAGCAGTTTATTGACGGAGAGCAATCAGCCCCAGCATTTT.

This rearrangement joins TRBV5-1 to TRBJ2-3, with 9 positions matching TRBD1. The trim removed 4 bases at V and 2 bases at J, leaving 8 bases unmatched. In germline, CDR1 is SGHRS, CDR2 YFSETQ. This CDR3 comprises 16 residues. Here the CDR3 reads CASSPPGQGPTDTQYF. The DNA for the CDR3 is TGCGCCAGCAGCCCGCCGGGACAGGGCCCCACAGATACGCAGTATTTT.

The chain combines TRBV14 with TRBJ2-5; perhaps TRBD2 as D (5 bases). The CDR3 is 13 residues long. Germline CDR1 reads SGHDN; CDR2 reads FVKESK. V shed 2 bases and J shed 8 bases, with 12 bases lying between them. CDR3 residues: CASSQTRVETQYF. CDR3 bases: TGTGCCAGCAGCCAAACGCGGGTCGAAACCCAGTACTTC.

As for this clone: Other DNA variants within this sample encode the same CDR3. V gene TRBV6-5 combines with J gene TRBJ1-4, with 10 bases fitting TRBD1. Trimming removed 6 bases from V and 5 bases from J; junction bases left unmatched: 3. In germline, CDR1 is MNHEY, CDR2 SVGAGI. The CDR3 length is 14 residues. CDR3 region: CASSLGQGNEKLFF. In nucleotides, the CDR3 is TGTGCCAGCAGCCTGGGACAGGGGAATGAAAAACTGTTTTTT.

This chain connects TRBV7-3 to TRBJ2-2; 9 nucleotides line up with TRBD1. V shed 2 bases, J shed 7 bases, and the junction held 5 bases outside the gene matches. The CDR3 runs to 15 residues. Germline CDR1 is SGHTA and CDR2 is FQGTGA. CDR3 sequence (DNA): TGTGCCAGCAGCTTAGGACAGGGGATCGACGGGGAGCTGTTTTTT. This gives the protein CASSLGQGIDGELFF.

The J gene is TRBJ1-5, the V gene TRBV27, with a tentative D call TRBD1 (5 bases). The V end was cut by 2 bases, the J end by 2 bases, with 13 bases between. Germline CDR1 is MNHEY and CDR2 is SMNVEV (reference sequence). The CDR3 has 16 residues. CDR3 in amino acids: CASSLRGDRGNQPQHF. In DNA form, the CDR3 reads TGTGCCAGCAGTTTACGGGGGGACCGAGGCAATCAGCCCCAGCATTTT.

This sequence joins TRBV7-2 and TRBJ1-2, with a weak D call TRBD1 (5 bases). The germline V gene encodes CDR1 SGHTA and CDR2 FQGNSA. V was clipped by 2 bases and J by 8 bases, with 21 bases between them. The CDR3 runs 16 residues. CDR3 region: CASSLNPDSRALGYTF. DNA of the CDR3: TGTGCCAGCAGCTTAAACCCCGACAGTAGGGCCCTGGGCTACACCTTC.